This passage covers 25 T cell receptor beta chains from one sample sequenced in a study of blood T cell repertoires in COVID-19. The method was immunoSEQ multiplex PCR; TCRdb's version includes in-frame clones alone and lacks a portion of them. This table holds roughly 100,000 clones, approximately 84% found once. Sequencing input: peripheral blood. All receptors derive from a man aged 55 to 70 with acute or convalescent COVID-19.

The V and J genes are TRBV21-1 and TRBJ1-2; no DNA check was done on the table's D call, TRBD1. TRBV21-1 is tagged as a pseudogene. The CDR3 sequence is 15 residues long. The CDR3: CASREDRGRQDGYTF. The CDR3 DNA sequence: TGTGCCAGCAGGGAAGACAGGGGGCGCCAGGATGGCTACACCTTC.

The table lists this clone with a count of one. The rearrangement joins TRBV11-3 to TRBJ1-3; 8 bases line up with TRBD1. The trim removed 5 bases at V and 0 bases at J, leaving 3 bases unmatched. CDR1 is SGHNT and CDR2 is YENEEA in the germline V gene. CDR3 length: 15 residues. CDR3 nucleotides: TGTGCCAGCAGCCTAACAGGGGGCTCTGGAAACACCATATATTTT. Its translation: CASSLTGGSGNTIYF.

CDR3 loop: CASSWPGADTQYF. The CDR3 DNA follows: TGTGCCAGCAGCTGGCCGGGGGCAGATACGCAGTATTTT. The chain carries TRBV5-5 and TRBJ2-3, with TRBD2 as a possible D gene (6 bases). Deletions cut 3 bases from V and 4 bases from J, with 9 bases between. CDR3 length: 13 residues. Germline CDR1 reads SGHKS; CDR2 reads YYEKEE (reference sequence).

The rearrangement uses TRBV28 and TRBJ2-1; 11 bases fit TRBD2. This CDR3 contains 16 residues. Losses at the gene ends were 5 bases for V and 0 bases for J; bases not matched to a gene: 3. Germline loops: CDR1 MDHEN, CDR2 SYDVKM. The CDR3, as DNA: TGTGCCAGCAGTGCCCTAGCGGGAGGCTCCTACAATGAGCAGTTCTTC. The encoded protein is CASSALAGGSYNEQFF.

In this sample, this clone turned up once. The rearrangement links TRBV7-9 to TRBJ2-3; the match to TRBD2 covers 7 bases. The CDR3 runs to 13 residues. V trimming: 5 bases; J trimming: 8 bases; junction bases outside the gene matches: 7. Germline loops: CDR1 SEHNR, CDR2 FQNEAQ (reference sequence). CDR3: CASSLASGATQYF. The CDR3 nucleotides are TGTGCCAGCAGCCTGGCTAGCGGAGCTACGCAGTATTTT.

This clone appeared a single time. This chain links TRBV6-1 with TRBJ1-2; 8 bases are a match to TRBD1. The CDR3 covers 14 residues. Germline CDR1 MNHNS, CDR2 SASEGT. V lost 4 bases to trimming and J lost 3 bases; unmatched junction nucleotides: 4. The CDR3 spells CASSGQGNYYGYTF. The CDR3 bases are TGTGCCAGCAGTGGACAGGGGAATTACTATGGCTACACCTTC.

This chain connects TRBV6-1 to TRBJ1-5; TRBD1 might be the D (5 bases). The CDR3 covers 14 residues. Trimming left V 3 bases short and J 7 bases short, with 13 bases between. Germline-derived CDR1 and CDR2 are MNHNS and SASEGT. As DNA, the CDR3 is TGTGCCAGCAGTGAGTTAAGGGGCTGGCAGCCCCAGCATTTT. Its translation: CASSELRGWQPQHF.

This rearrangement joins TRBV19 to TRBJ2-3; D possibly corresponds to TRBD2 (5 bases). V was cut by 10 bases and J by 0 bases, with 8 bases left in between. The CDR3 runs 12 residues. Germline V gene lookup returns CDR1 LNHDA and CDR2 SQIVND (reference sequence). The CDR3, as DNA: TGTGCCACCCGAGGGAGCACAGATACGCAGTATTTT. This encodes CATRGSTDTQYF.

This clone came up a few times. The chain couples TRBV3-1 (or the pseudogene TRBV3-2) to TRBJ2-7; perhaps TRBD1 as D (6 bases). The germline CDR1 and CDR2 sequences are LGHDT and YNNKEL (reference sequence). This CDR3 is built from 11 residues. V dropped 7 bases and J dropped 6 bases, with 10 bases sitting between them. The CDR3 sequence is CASTLGGEQYF. CDR3 nucleotides: TGTGCCAGCACCTTAGGGGGCGAGCAGTACTTC.

The chain uses TRBV2 and TRBJ1-1; D is uncertain. Per germline, CDR1 SNHLY and CDR2 FYNNEI. Trimming took off 6 bases at V and 4 bases at J, with 15 bases between the two ends. The CDR3 runs 14 residues. This chain's CDR3 is CASRNMGRGTEAFF. The CDR3 coding sequence is TGTGCCAGCAGAAACATGGGTCGAGGCACTGAAGCTTTCTTT. Using reference TRBV2 and TRBJ1-1 for the parts outside the CDR3, the full variable domain is EPEVTQTPSHQVTQMGQEVILRCVPISNHLYFYWYRQILGQKVEFLVSFYNNEISEKSEIFDDQFSVERPDGSNFTLKIRSTKLEDSAMYFCASRNMGRGTEAFFGQGTRLTVV.

Only one count was recorded for this clone. This rearrangement joins TRBV5-1 to TRBJ2-2; 9 positions agree with TRBD2. This CDR3 region has 18 residues. V shed 4 bases, J shed 4 bases, and the junction held 14 bases outside the gene matches. Germline V gene sequence: CDR1 SGHRS, CDR2 YFSETQ. CDR3 sequence: CASSLGGSGSKGTGELFF. DNA of the CDR3: TGCGCCAGCAGCCTGGGAGGTAGCGGGAGCAAGGGCACCGGGGAGCTGTTTTTT.

The rearrangement links TRBV3-1 (or the pseudogene TRBV3-2) to TRBJ2-1; D is possibly TRBD1 (8 bases). The V end lost 3 bases, the J end lost 8 bases, and 17 bases lay between the germline ends. This CDR3 is built from 15 residues. Germline V gene data show CDR1 as LGHDT and CDR2 as YNNKEL (reference sequence). CDR3 residues: CASSQTGVREDEQFF. The CDR3 bases are TGTGCCAGCAGCCAGACAGGGGTTCGGGAGGATGAGCAGTTCTTC.

This clone was recorded once. This chain uses TRBV19 with TRBJ2-2; 7 bases fit TRBD2. The CDR3 is made up of 14 amino acids. CDR1 LNHDA and CDR2 SQIVND come from the germline V gene (reference sequence). After removal of 6 bases from V and 7 bases from J, the junction contained 8 bases not matched to a gene. CDR3 nucleotides: TGTGCCAGTAGAACCCCTAGCGGTAACGGGGAGCTGTTTTTT. Translated: CASRTPSGNGELFF.

This clone appeared a few times. The rearrangement links TRBV10-3 to TRBJ2-7; the match to TRBD2 covers 7 bases. The junction had 9 bases not matched to a gene; V was cut back by 6 bases and J by 4 bases. Germline CDR1 and CDR2: ENHRY and SYGVKD. This CDR3 spans 14 amino acids. The CDR3 region is CAIRTTSERYEQYV. For the CDR3, the DNA is TGTGCCATCAGAACTACTAGCGAGAGATACGAGCAGTACGTC.

V usage is TRBV27 and J usage is TRBJ2-7; TRBD2 matches at 7 bases. V gave up 5 bases and J gave up 2 bases; unmatched junction bases: 9. The length of the CDR3 is 15 residues. Germline V gives CDR1 MNHEY, CDR2 SMNVEV (reference sequence). CDR3 in amino acids: CASSTHGEGTYEQYF. The DNA of the CDR3 is TGTGCCAGCAGTACCCATGGGGAGGGGACCTACGAGCAGTACTTC.

The gene calls are TRBV2 and TRBJ2-3, with 10 bases aligning to TRBD1. Germline-derived CDR1 and CDR2 are SNHLY and FYNNEI. J gave up 4 bases and V 7 bases, and 2 bases lay outside the gene matches. The CDR3 totals 13 residues. The CDR3 protein is CASNGQGADTQYF. CDR3 coding DNA: TGTGCCAGCAATGGACAGGGGGCAGATACGCAGTATTTT.

This chain links TRBV12-3 or TRBV12-4 with TRBJ1-2; the D gene is possibly TRBD1 (5 bases). Trimming removed 5 bases from V and 7 bases from J, with 14 bases in between. The CDR3 has 13 amino acids. The CDR3 spells CASSRTTKGGYTF. CDR3 sequence (DNA): TGTGCCAGCAGTCGGACAACCAAGGGTGGCTACACCTTC.

The chain links TRBV5-5 to TRBJ1-3; D may be TRBD1 (5 bases). The V gene lost 2 bases and the J gene lost 1 base, with 10 bases spanning the gap. This CDR3 region has 15 residues. The germline V gene has CDR1 SGHKS and CDR2 YYEKEE (reference sequence). CDR3 sequence: CASSLGVASGNTIYF. In DNA, the CDR3 is TGTGCCAGCAGCTTAGGGGTCGCTTCTGGAAACACCATATATTTT.

The rearrangement links TRBV21-1 to TRBJ1-3; the DNA was not compared with TRBD1, the D call given in the table. TRBV21-1 is a documented pseudogene. The CDR3 spans 16 residues. This CDR3 is CASSKLWRGQPNTIYF. The CDR3 DNA reads as TGTGCCAGCAGCAAGTTATGGAGGGGGCAGCCAAACACCATATATTTT.

V gene TRBV4-1 combines with J gene TRBJ1-1; D is perhaps TRBD1 (6 bases). V was trimmed by 3 bases and J by 5 bases, leaving 19 bases between them. There are 16 residues in the CDR3. The germline CDR1 and CDR2 sequences are MGHRA and YSYEKL. In nucleotides, the CDR3 is TGCGCCAGCAGCCACGGCAGGGGCGAACGGGTTACTGAAGCTTTCTTT. Amino acid sequence: CASSHGRGERVTEAFF.

V is TRBV27 and J is TRBJ2-7; 8 bases are a match to TRBD2. Germline CDR1 reads MNHEY; CDR2 reads SMNVEV (reference sequence). This CDR3 contains 15 residues. V trimming: 5 bases; J trimming: 3 bases; junction bases outside the gene matches: 9. The CDR3 here is CASSAIPGLVYEQYF. The DNA of the CDR3 is TGTGCCAGCAGTGCCATACCGGGACTAGTCTACGAGCAGTACTTC.

V is TRBV28 and J is TRBJ1-1, with D perhaps TRBD1 (5 bases). With 8 bases removed from V and 1 base from J, the gap between germline ends came to 20 bases. The CDR3 length is 16 residues. Germline CDR1 reads MDHEN; CDR2 reads SYDVKM. CDR3 bases: TGTGCCAGCTCCCTAGGAGGGACGGCCCCGAACACTGAAGCTTTCTTT. Its translation: CASSLGGTAPNTEAFF.

The genes are TRBV19 and TRBJ2-1; the D gene is possibly TRBD2 (6 bases). The CDR3 extends over 12 amino acids. CDR1 is LNHDA, CDR2 SQIVND, per germline (reference sequence). Between the trimmed V and J ends, which lost 11 bases and 8 bases, there was a span of 16 bases. The CDR3 loop is CAVRAPGDEQFF. CDR3 coding DNA: TGTGCCGTTAGGGCGCCGGGGGATGAGCAGTTCTTC.

This chain connects TRBV6-2 or TRBV6-3 to TRBJ2-5, with D tentatively TRBD2 (5 bases). V lost 1 base, J lost 1 base, and 7 bases lay in between. CDR1 MNHEY and CDR2 SVGEGT come from the germline V gene. CDR3 size: 14 residues. The CDR3 nucleotides are TGTGCCAGCAGTTACTTTGAGGGCCAAGAGACCCAGTACTTC. Protein product: CASSYFEGQETQYF.

The genes are TRBV7-9 and TRBJ2-2, with 7 bases lining up with TRBD1. Germline lookup yields CDR1 SEHNR and CDR2 FQNEAQ (reference sequence). The CDR3 totals 13 residues. The ends lost 10 bases at V and 5 bases at J; junction bases unmatched: 7. The CDR3 coding sequence is TGTGCCACTACGGGACAGTCAACCGGGGAGCTGTTTTTT. Translating gives CATTGQSTGELFF.